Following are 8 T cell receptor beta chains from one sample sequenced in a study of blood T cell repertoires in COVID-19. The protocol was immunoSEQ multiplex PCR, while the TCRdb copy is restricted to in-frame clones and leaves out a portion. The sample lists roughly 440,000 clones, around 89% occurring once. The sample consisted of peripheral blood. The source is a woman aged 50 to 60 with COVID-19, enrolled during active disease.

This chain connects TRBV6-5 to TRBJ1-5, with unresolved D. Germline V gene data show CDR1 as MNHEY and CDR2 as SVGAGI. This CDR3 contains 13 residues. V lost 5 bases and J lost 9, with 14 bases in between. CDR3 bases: TGTGCCAGCAGTCCGATCCGGACTGGGCCCCAGCATTTT. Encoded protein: CASSPIRTGPQHF.

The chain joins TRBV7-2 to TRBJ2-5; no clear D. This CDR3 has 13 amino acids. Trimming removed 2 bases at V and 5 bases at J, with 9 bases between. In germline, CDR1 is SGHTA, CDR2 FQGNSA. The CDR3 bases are TGTGCCAGCAGCTTAAGAAGCAGGGAGACCCAGTACTTC. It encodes CASSLRSRETQYF. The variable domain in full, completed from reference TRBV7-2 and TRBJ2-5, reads GAGVSQSPSNKVTEKGKDVELRCDPISGHTALYWYRQSLGQGLEFLIYFQGNSAPDKSGLPSDRFSAERTGGSVSTLTIQRTQQEDSAVYLCASSLRSRETQYFGPGTRLLVL.

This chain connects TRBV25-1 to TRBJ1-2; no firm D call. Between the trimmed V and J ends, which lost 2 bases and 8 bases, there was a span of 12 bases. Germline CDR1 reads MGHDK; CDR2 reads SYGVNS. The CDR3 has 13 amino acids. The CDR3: CASSEVGWRGYTF. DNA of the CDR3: TGTGCCAGCAGTGAAGTCGGGTGGCGGGGCTACACCTTC.

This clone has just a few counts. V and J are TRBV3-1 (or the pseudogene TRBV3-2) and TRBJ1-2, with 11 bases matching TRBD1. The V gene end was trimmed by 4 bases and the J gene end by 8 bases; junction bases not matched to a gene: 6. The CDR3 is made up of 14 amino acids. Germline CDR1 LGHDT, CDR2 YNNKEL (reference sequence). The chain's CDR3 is CASSLRTGGEGYTF. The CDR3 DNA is TGTGCCAGCAGCCTAAGGACAGGGGGCGAGGGCTACACCTTC.

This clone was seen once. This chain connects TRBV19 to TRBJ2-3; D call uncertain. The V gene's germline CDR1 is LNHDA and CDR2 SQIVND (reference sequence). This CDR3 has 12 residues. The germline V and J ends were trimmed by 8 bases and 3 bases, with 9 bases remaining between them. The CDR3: CASGTGTDTQYF. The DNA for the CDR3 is TGTGCCAGTGGAACCGGGACAGATACGCAGTATTTT. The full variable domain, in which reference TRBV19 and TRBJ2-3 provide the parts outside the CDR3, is DGGITQSPKYLFRKEGQNVTLSCEQNLNHDAMYWYRQDPGQGLRLIYYSQIVNDFQKGDIAEGYSVSREKKESFPLTVTSAQKNPTAFYLCASGTGTDTQYFGPGTRLTVL.

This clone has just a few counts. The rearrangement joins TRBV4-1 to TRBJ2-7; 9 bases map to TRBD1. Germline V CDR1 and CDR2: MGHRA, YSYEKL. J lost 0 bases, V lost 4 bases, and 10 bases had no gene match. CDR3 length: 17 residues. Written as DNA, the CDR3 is TGCGCCAGCAGCCTCACCGCCGGGACAGGGAGCTCCTACGAGCAGTACTTC. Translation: CASSLTAGTGSSYEQYF.

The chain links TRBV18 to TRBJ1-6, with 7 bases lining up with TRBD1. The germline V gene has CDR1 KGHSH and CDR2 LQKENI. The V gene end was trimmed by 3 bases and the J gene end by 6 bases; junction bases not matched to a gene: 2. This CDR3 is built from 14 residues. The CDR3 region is CASSPRDSNSPLHF. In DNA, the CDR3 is TGTGCCAGCTCACCGCGGGACAGTAATTCACCCCTCCACTTT.

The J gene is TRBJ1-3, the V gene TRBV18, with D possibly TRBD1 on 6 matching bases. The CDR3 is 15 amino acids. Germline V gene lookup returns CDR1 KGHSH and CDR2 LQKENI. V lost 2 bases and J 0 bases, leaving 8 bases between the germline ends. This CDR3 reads CASSPRQASGNTIYF. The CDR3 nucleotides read TGTGCCAGCTCACCAAGACAGGCCTCTGGAAACACCATATATTTT.